This TCR beta chain was identified in a study of chemoradiotherapy in HPV16-positive cancers. On the study more broadly: Functional T-cell assays on a couple of HPV16-positive patients' cells defined candidate HPV-specific clones and common TCR motifs. Study results and limitations: Only two HPV16-positive patients supplied the functional HPV-specificity definition. Better recurrence-free survival went with HPV-responsive T-cell expansion in HPV16-positive patients.

With V trimmed by 6 bases and J by 7 bases, 5 bases remained unmatched. CDR3 length: 15 amino acids. Germline V gene data show CDR1 as SGHTA and CDR2 as FQGNSA. Measured with immunoSEQ multiplex PCR; TCRdb has only the in-frame clones, and not every one. This table has about 4,000 clones, approximately 82% appearing once. Turning to this clone: Its specificity is unknown.

This chain uses TRBV7-2 with TRBJ2-3; 15 positions match TRBD2. Sampling was carried out from a patient who underwent chemoradiotherapy. This TCR came from a human donor with HPV-associated anogenital cancer. CDR3 DNA: TGTGCCAGCAGTAGGACTAGCGGGGGGGAAAATACGCAGTATTTT. This codes for CASSRTSGGENTQYF.